This TCR beta chain originates from a study of T cell clonotyping in hematopoietic cell transplantation. Data came from immunoSEQ multiplex PCR; TCRdb stores just in-frame clones and leaves some out. Here the sample spans about 12,000 clones, roughly 83% being singletons. CDR3 length equals 12 residues. V was clipped by 4 bases and J by 7 bases, with 10 bases between them. Germline CDR1 reads MNHEY; CDR2 reads SVGAGI. The chain has TRBV6-5 and TRBJ1-2, with unresolved D. Here the sequenced sample was PBMCs, taken 100 days after allogeneic stem cell transplant. This TCR was sampled from a female patient in her forties who had an allogeneic stem cell transplant from a related donor, so T cells may come from the graft donor. Some clones in this sample may be carry-over from other donors' samples. The CDR3 DNA sequence: TGTGCCAGCAGTTTGGTGGGATCTGGCTACACCTTC. Translating it yields CASSLVGSGYTF.